The entry below gives a single T cell receptor beta chain sequence along with its context. The source of the sample is a study of cytomegalovirus exposure and HLA in healthy donors. Use of 60 Vbeta and 13 Jbeta primers characterized the PCR. Measured with immunoSEQ multiplex PCR; TCRdb has only the in-frame clones, and not every one. The table shows about 93,000 clones, with about two thirds occurring only once. The specimen was PBMCs. The sequence was collected from a boy between 10 and 17 years old in good health and CMV-seropositive.

In DNA form, the CDR3 reads TGTGCCAGCAGCTTAGGCGGGTCAGATACGCAGTATTTT. It specifies CASSLGGSDTQYF. J is TRBJ2-3 and V is TRBV7-3; TRBD2 is a possible D gene (5 bases). V gave up 2 bases and J gave up 4 bases, with 7 bases separating them. The V gene's germline CDR1 is SGHTA and CDR2 FQGTGA. The CDR3 sequence is 13 residues long.